The 14 T cell receptor beta chains below come from one sample, sequenced in a study of cytomegalovirus exposure and HLA in healthy donors. The PCR made use of 60 Vbeta and 13 Jbeta primers. The data were produced by immunoSEQ multiplex PCR, yet TCRdb's version contains in-frame clones alone and is incomplete. The sample contains around 150,000 clones, more than 70% of which appear only once. The sequenced sample consisted of PBMCs. The receptors were sampled from a woman between 35 and 50 years old in good health and CMV-seropositive.

This sequence joins TRBV5-4 and TRBJ2-5; 12 positions agree with TRBD1. V dropped 5 bases and J dropped 5; count of bases not matched to a gene: 13. The CDR3 totals 17 residues. Germline-derived CDR1 and CDR2 are SGHNT and YYREEE (reference sequence). CDR3 DNA sequence: TGTGCCAGCAGTTCTAACCCGGGACAGGGGGCCGGGGAGACCCAGTACTTC. It translates to CASSSNPGQGAGETQYF. Drawing the rest from reference TRBV5-4 and TRBJ2-5, the complete variable domain is ETGVTQSPTHLIKTRGQQVTLRCSSQSGHNTVSWYQQALGQGPQFIFQYYREEENGRGNFPPRFSGLQFPNYSSELNVNALELDDSALYLCASSSNPGQGAGETQYFGPGTRLLVL.

This chain connects TRBV28 to TRBJ1-2; 8 bases match TRBD1. CDR1 and CDR2 (germline): MDHEN, SYDVKM. V was pared by 6 bases and J by 0 bases, with 9 bases of the junction left unmatched. This CDR3 has 16 residues. The CDR3 region has the DNA TGTGCCAGCAGCGTGACAGGGGCCTCTTCTAACTATGGCTACACCTTC. Residues: CASSVTGASSNYGYTF.

The V and J genes are TRBV18 and TRBJ2-7, with 8 bases matching TRBD1. With 0 bases clipped from V and 6 bases from J, the junction kept 10 bases outside the gene matches. CDR1 KGHSH and CDR2 LQKENI come from the germline V gene. The CDR3 is 16 residues long. Here the CDR3 DNA reads TGTGCCAGCTCACCACCAGGACAGGGTAGCATCGCCGAGCAGTACTTC. Protein: CASSPPGQGSIAEQYF. Looking up the rest from reference TRBV18 and TRBJ2-7 gives the full variable domain: NAGVMQNPRHLVRRRGQEARLRCSPMKGHSHVYWYRQLPEEGLKFMVYLQKENIIDESGMPKERFSAEFPKEGPSILRIQQVVRGDSAAYFCASSPPGQGSIAEQYFGPGTRLTVT.

The genes are TRBV6-5 and TRBJ1-1, with a tentative D call TRBD1 (5 bases). V lost 4 bases and J lost 2, with 8 bases in between. Germline values: CDR1 MNHEY, CDR2 SVGAGI. CDR3 length: 13 residues. The DNA of the CDR3 is TGTGCCAGCAGTTTGACAGAAAACACTGAAGCTTTCTTT. This translates into CASSLTENTEAFF.

V usage is TRBV29-1 and J usage is TRBJ2-7; possible D gene TRBD2, 6 bases. Trimming cost V 4 bases and J 6 bases, with 13 bases left between them. The CDR3 is 12 residues long. Germline assignment: CDR1 SQVTM and CDR2 ANQGSEA. The CDR3 DNA follows: TGCAGCGTTGTCCGGGCGGGGTCCGAGCAGTACTTC. Translation gives CSVVRAGSEQYF.

The genes are TRBV5-4 and TRBJ2-7; D gene uncertain. Germline loops: CDR1 SGHNT, CDR2 YYREEE (reference sequence). The V end was cut by 0 bases, the J end by 3 bases, with 7 bases between. CDR3 length: 13 amino acids. The CDR3 nucleotides read TGTGCCAGCAGCTTGGACTATAACTACGAGCAGTACTTC. Translating it yields CASSLDYNYEQYF. Complete variable domain (other parts from reference TRBV5-4 and TRBJ2-7): ETGVTQSPTHLIKTRGQQVTLRCSSQSGHNTVSWYQQALGQGPQFIFQYYREEENGRGNFPPRFSGLQFPNYSSELNVNALELDDSALYLCASSLDYNYEQYFGPGTRLTVT.

This chain joins TRBV18 and TRBJ2-7; 7 bases line up with TRBD1. The germline CDR1 and CDR2 sequences are KGHSH and LQKENI. The CDR3 is 16 residues long. The V gene end was trimmed by 3 bases and the J gene end by 3 bases; junction bases not matched to a gene: 11. CDR3 loop: CASSPSGQREYYEQYF. In DNA, the CDR3 is TGTGCCAGCTCACCTTCGGGACAGCGAGAATACTACGAGCAGTACTTC.

This clone was seen once. CDR3 sequence (DNA): TGTGCCAGCAGCGATTTACAGGGGAAGGCTTTCTTT. This encodes CASSDLQGKAFF. The chain combines TRBV2 with TRBJ1-1, with 7 bases matching TRBD1. The CDR3 totals 12 residues. Germline lookup yields CDR1 SNHLY and CDR2 FYNNEI. V was clipped by 6 bases and J by 11 bases; unmatched bases: 9. The full variable domain, in which reference TRBV2 and TRBJ1-1 provide the parts outside the CDR3, is EPEVTQTPSHQVTQMGQEVILRCVPISNHLYFYWYRQILGQKVEFLVSFYNNEISEKSEIFDDQFSVERPDGSNFTLKIRSTKLEDSAMYFCASSDLQGKAFFGQGTRLTVV.

The V and J genes are TRBV11-2 and TRBJ2-7; 8 bases map to TRBD1. The ends lost 2 bases at V and 6 bases at J; junction bases unmatched: 12. The CDR3 extends over 16 amino acids. Germline CDR1 and CDR2: SGHAT and FQNNGV. This CDR3 is CASSLSGRQGLGEQYF. CDR3 nucleotides: TGTGCCAGCAGCTTATCTGGCAGACAGGGGTTGGGCGAGCAGTACTTC.

In this sample, this clone turned up once. J is TRBJ2-3 and V is TRBV7-3, with TRBD2 identical over 7 bases. The CDR3 covers 16 residues. Unmatched junction bases numbered 5, after V lost 2 bases and J lost 0 bases. Germline values: CDR1 SGHTA, CDR2 FQGTGA. The chain's CDR3 is CASSLGDYRSTDTQYF. The CDR3 DNA sequence: TGTGCCAGCAGCTTAGGGGACTACCGTAGCACAGATACGCAGTATTTT.

The V and J genes are TRBV27 and TRBJ2-5, with TRBD2 matching over 7 bases. The closer fit of TRBJ2-7 to the DNA end suggests the J call may be wrong. Per germline, CDR1 MNHEY and CDR2 SMNVEV (reference sequence). The CDR3 loop spans 15 amino acids. The CDR3 region has the DNA TGTGCCAGCAGTGCGGGGGACGGATCCTCCTACGAGCAGTACTTC. It translates to CASSAGDGSSYEQYF.

The V call is TRBV29-1, the J call TRBJ1-1; D gene ambiguous. Germline V gene lookup returns CDR1 SQVTM and CDR2 ANQGSEA. This CDR3 contains 13 residues. The V end was cut by 8 bases, the J end by 4 bases, with 17 bases between. The CDR3 protein is CSSLIGSVTEAFF. As DNA, the CDR3 is TGCAGCTCTCTCATCGGGTCCGTCACTGAAGCTTTCTTT.

The V gene is TRBV4-1, the J gene TRBJ1-2; no definite D call. The CDR3 loop spans 17 amino acids. Germline V gene data show CDR1 as MGHRA and CDR2 as YSYEKL. The V end lost 1 base, the J end lost 3 bases, and 18 bases lay between the germline ends. The CDR3 bases are TGCGCCAGCAGCCAAGGACGCGGTGAGGTTTTGGACTATGGCTACACCTTC. Amino acids: CASSQGRGEVLDYGYTF.

The CDR3 nucleotides are TGTGCCACCAGCAGAGATGAGGGGGCAGGGCGAACCCAGTACTTC. Residues: CATSRDEGAGRTQYF. V usage is TRBV15 and J usage is TRBJ2-5; 7 nucleotides align to TRBD1. The germline gives CDR1 LNHNV, CDR2 YYDKDF (reference sequence). CDR3 size: 15 residues. V shed 0 bases and J 8 bases; nucleotides not matched to a gene: 9.